This TCR beta chain was sequenced in a study of read filtering for tumor transcriptome and immune sequencing. Sampling of bone marrow took place during active disease in every patient. Germline V lookup: CDR1 MGHRA, CDR2 YSYEKL. The CDR3 consists of 15 residues. The junction had 4 bases not matched to a gene; V was cut back by 4 bases and J by 3 bases. From 300 to 400 ng of RNA, a library with molecular barcoded alpha/delta and beta/gamma adaptors was made. Each CDR3 protein gets one entry after TCRdb re-called the reads with MiXCR. This sample has tens of thousands of distinct CDR3 sequences; around 20% occur once, and the top ten carry around 9.9%. Ten or more counts support this clonotype.

The chain recombines TRBV4-1 with TRBJ2-1; 9 positions match TRBD2. This TCR derives from a donor at least 40 years old with multiple myeloma. The sample was a population of CD138-negative cells sorted from bone marrow. CDR3 sequence reads: CASSLRLADYNEQFF. The CDR3, as DNA: TGCGCCAGCAGCCTCCGACTAGCGGACTACAATGAGCAGTTCTTC.